A selection of T cell receptor beta chains follows, all from one sample in a study of T cells in Graves' hyperthyroidism and ophthalmopathy. TCRdb redid the calling of the multiplex PCR reads with MiXCR, one entry per CDR3 protein. The sample records over 500,000 distinct CDR3 sequences, more than 15% being singletons. Sequencing was performed on blood. The origin of the receptors is a woman in her twenties or thirties with Graves' ophthalmopathy. Both conserved end residues are part of each CDR3. The D gene is left open where the match is weak. Size is stated for part of the rows, as once, few or many counts, or as a class when the clone is expanded.

v_gene	j_gene	abundance	d_gene	CDR3aa	CDR3nt
TRBV28	TRBJ2-5	NA	NA	CASGVRETQYF	TGTGCCAGCGGCGTAAGGGAGACCCAGTACTTC
TRBV4-2	TRBJ2-7	few	NA	CASSQEGAVRGNEQYF	TGTGCCAGCAGCCAAGAAGGTGCTGTCCGGGGGAACGAGCAGTACTTC
TRBV28	TRBJ2-1	few	NA	CASSWTSYNEQFF	TGTGCCAGCAGCTGGACGTCTTACAATGAGCAGTTCTTC
TRBV3-1	TRBJ2-1	NA	NA	CASSPDPRDYNEQFF	TGTGCCAGCAGCCCTGATCCCCGGGACTACAATGAGCAGTTCTTC
TRBV2	TRBJ1-6	many	NA	CASSEVGGSDSPLHF	TGTGCCAGCAGTGAAGTTGGGGGTTCAGATTCACCCCTCCACTTT
TRBV2	TRBJ1-6	few	NA	CASSKTVYNSPLHF	TGTGCCAGCAGCAAGACTGTTTATAATTCACCCCTCCACTTT
TRBV28	TRBJ2-5	NA	NA	CASSLLLAQYF	TGTGCCAGCAGTTTGCTACTAGCTCAGTACTTC
TRBV6-2/TRBV6-3	TRBJ2-7	few	NA	CASVTGSYEQYF	TGTGCCAGCGTCACAGGCAGCTACGAGCAGTACTTC
TRBV18	TRBJ1-5	many	NA	CASSPKSYSNQPQHF	TGTGCCAGCTCACCAAAAAGTTATAGCAATCAGCCCCAGCATTTT
TRBV10-3	TRBJ1-4	few	NA	CAISESVAGSSEKLFF	TGTGCCATCAGTGAGTCAGTCGCAGGGTCGAGTGAAAAACTGTTTTTT
TRBV27	TRBJ1-4	once	NA	CASSPEGSGIVNEKLFF	TGTGCCAGCAGTCCTGAAGGGTCGGGTATAGTTAATGAAAAACTGTTTTTT
TRBV7-9	TRBJ2-3	NA	NA	CASLPLGEEGIDTQYF	TGTGCCAGCCTTCCCCTAGGGGAGGAGGGAATAGATACGCAGTATTTT
TRBV28	TRBJ2-7	many	NA	CASSFQGSYEQYF	TGTGCCAGCAGTTTCCAGGGATCCTACGAGCAGTACTTC
TRBV20-1	TRBJ2-3	many	NA	CSALLGGTQYF	TGCAGTGCTCTGCTAGGCGGTACGCAGTATTTT
TRBV5-1	TRBJ2-1	few	NA	CASSIGTNEQFF	TGCGCCAGCAGCATCGGGACCAATGAGCAGTTCTTC
TRBV14	TRBJ2-1	few	NA	CASSQVEVFNEQFF	TGTGCCAGCAGCCAAGTCGAGGTGTTCAATGAGCAGTTCTTC
TRBV6-1	TRBJ2-5	NA	NA	CASSPLGGDLQETQYF	TGTGCCAGCAGTCCCCTCGGGGGCGACCTACAAGAGACCCAGTACTTC
TRBV28	TRBJ2-7	few	NA	CASRESFYEQYF	TGTGCCAGCCGGGAGAGTTTCTACGAGCAGTACTTC
TRBV18	TRBJ1-5	few	NA	CASSPYREDQPQHF	TGTGCCAGCTCACCTTACAGGGAAGATCAGCCCCAGCATTTT
TRBV2	TRBJ1-1	few	NA	CASRPDGNTEAFF	TGTGCCAGCAGACCGGACGGGAACACTGAAGCTTTCTTT
TRBV6-2/TRBV6-3	TRBJ1-1	many	NA	CASSSEKPEAFF	TGTGCCAGCAGTTCGGAGAAGCCTGAAGCTTTCTTT
TRBV4-1	TRBJ1-2	NA	NA	CASSQVWVYYGYTF	TGCGCCAGCAGCCAAGTATGGGTTTACTATGGCTACACCTTC
TRBV20-1	TRBJ2-3	many	TRBD2	CSARTGTSGTGDTQYF	TGCAGTGCTAGAACAGGGACTAGCGGGACTGGAGATACGCAGTATTTT
TRBV19	TRBJ2-1	NA	NA	CASSSDVYNEQFF	TGTGCCAGTAGCTCAGACGTATACAATGAGCAGTTCTTC
TRBV7-2	TRBJ2-7	many	TRBD2	CASSQAGTSVYEQYF	TGTGCCAGCAGTCAGGCCGGGACTAGCGTCTACGAGCAGTACTTC
TRBV4-1	TRBJ1-1	few	NA	CASSRPNGTEAFF	TGCGCCAGCAGCCGTCCGAATGGTACTGAAGCTTTCTTT
TRBV30	TRBJ1-5	many	NA	CAWSRVESNQPQHF	TGTGCCTGGAGTAGGGTCGAAAGCAATCAGCCCCAGCATTTT
TRBV9	TRBJ2-7	many	NA	CASSVTGTTTYEQYF	TGTGCCAGCAGCGTAACCGGGACAACTACCTACGAGCAGTACTTC
TRBV14	TRBJ2-7	few	NA	CASSLLVGGWQYF	TGTGCCAGCAGCCTCCTAGTGGGAGGTTGGCAGTACTTC
TRBV7-2	TRBJ1-2	many	NA	CASPPPGEYGYTF	TGTGCCAGCCCCCCACCCGGAGAGTATGGCTACACCTTC
TRBV7-2	TRBJ2-7	many	NA	CASSLEIAHYEQYF	TGTGCCAGCAGCTTAGAAATAGCGCACTACGAGCAGTACTTC